A few counts support the clone carrying this T cell receptor beta chain. Its antigen remains unknown. The germline V and J ends were trimmed by 4 bases and 5 bases, with 14 bases remaining between them. Germline V gene lookup returns CDR1 SGHVS and CDR2 FQNEAQ. The CDR3 runs to 15 residues. The sequenced template was cDNA made from the entire isolated RNA. The table came from immunoSEQ multiplex PCR; TCRdb's copy has only in-frame clones and leaves some out. The sample includes around 500,000 clones, about an eighth of them seen just once. The entry originates in a study of beta chain features in type 1 diabetes. Points from the study as a whole: Individuals with type 1 diabetes displayed fewer insertions and more deletions at VDJ junctions.

The clonotype originates from a woman between 18 and 30 years old in good health. This chain uses TRBV7-8 with TRBJ2-2; perhaps TRBD2 as D (5 bases). The sequenced sample was naive CD4+ T cells from blood. The CDR3 sequence is CASSSRVPKTGELFF. The CDR3 DNA reads TGTGCCAGCAGCTCGAGGGTCCCCAAAACCGGGGAGCTGTTTTTT.